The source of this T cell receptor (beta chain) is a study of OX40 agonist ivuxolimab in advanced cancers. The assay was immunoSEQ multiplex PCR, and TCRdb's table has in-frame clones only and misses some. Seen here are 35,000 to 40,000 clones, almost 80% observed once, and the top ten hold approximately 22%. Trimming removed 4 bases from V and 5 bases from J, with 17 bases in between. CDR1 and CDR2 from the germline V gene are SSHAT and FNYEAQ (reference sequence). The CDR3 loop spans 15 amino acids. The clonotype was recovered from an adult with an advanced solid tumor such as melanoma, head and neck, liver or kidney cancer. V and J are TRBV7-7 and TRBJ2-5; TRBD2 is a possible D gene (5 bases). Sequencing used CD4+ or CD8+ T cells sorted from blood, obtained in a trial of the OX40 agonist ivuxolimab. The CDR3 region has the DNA TGTGCCAGCAGCTCCGGATACGGCGGGTCGGAGACCCAGTACTTC. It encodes CASSSGYGGSETQYF.